A single sample is the source of the 15 T cell receptor beta chains below, sequenced in a study of metastatic and nonmetastatic thyroid tumors. No treatment of any kind had been given to any patient before thyroid surgery. TCRdb re-called the PCR reads with MiXCR. The sample carries around 41,000 clones, more than 25% recorded once. The sample consisted of blood. The origin of the receptors is a male donor with papillary thyroid cancer or a benign thyroid nodule (not recorded which). Some clones in this sample may be carry-over from other donors' samples.

Many counts were recorded for this clone. J is TRBJ1-5 and V is TRBV20-1, with 9 bases matching TRBD1. The V segment lost 2 bases and the J segment 5 bases; nucleotides outside the gene matches: 7. The length of the CDR3 is 15 residues. Germline V gene sequence: CDR1 DFQATT, CDR2 SNEGSKA (reference sequence). The DNA of the CDR3 is TGCAGTGCTAGACCCTGGACAGGGGCCGATCAGCCCCAGCATTTT. Translated, it gives CSARPWTGADQPQHF.

This clone was seen more than once but under ten times. The CDR3 sequence: CASSLRGSYEQYF. CDR3 DNA sequence: TGTGCCAGCAGTTTACGGGGATCCTACGAGCAGTACTTC. The chain uses TRBV27 and TRBJ2-7; D might be TRBD2 (5 bases). Germline V CDR1 and CDR2: MNHEY, SMNVEV (reference sequence). The CDR3 consists of 13 residues. V was shortened by 2 bases and J by 1 base, with 6 bases between the two germline ends.

The sample holds many counts of this clone. The chain couples TRBV30 to TRBJ1-1; 8 nucleotides agree with TRBD1. Germline V gene lookup returns CDR1 GTSNPN and CDR2 SVGIG (reference sequence). Trimming at V came to 8 bases and at J to 7 bases, leaving 12 bases not matched to a gene. The CDR3 totals 13 residues. In DNA form, the CDR3 reads TGTGCCGGGAAAAGGACAGGGACGGATGAAGCTTTCTTT. As protein: CAGKRTGTDEAFF.

This clone was detected many times. The gene calls are TRBV5-4 and TRBJ2-7, with 14 bases identical to TRBD2. Trimming removed 3 bases from V and 3 bases from J; junction bases left unmatched: 5. CDR1 and CDR2 from the germline V gene are SGHNT and YYREEE (reference sequence). The CDR3 covers 16 residues. The CDR3 nucleotides are TGTGCCAGCAGCTCGGGACTAGCGGGAGATCTCTACGAGCAGTACTTC. Translated, it gives CASSSGLAGDLYEQYF.

This clone was found many times. The chain combines TRBV25-1 with TRBJ1-5, with D tentatively TRBD1 (5 bases). CDR3 length equals 14 residues. CDR1 MGHDK and CDR2 SYGVNS come from the germline V gene. V was cut by 4 bases and J by 2 bases, with 9 bases left in between. The CDR3 coding sequence is TGTGCCAGCAGTGGGGACTTGGGCAATCAGCCCCAGCATTTT. The encoded protein is CASSGDLGNQPQHF.

This clone was seen ten or more times. The gene calls are TRBV12-5 and TRBJ2-5, with D possibly matching TRBD2 (5 bases). Deletions cut 0 bases from V and 8 bases from J, with 7 bases between. The CDR3 is made up of 12 amino acids. Germline CDR1 LGHNT, CDR2 FRNRAP. This chain's CDR3 is CASGLVPGTQYF. The DNA for the CDR3 is TGTGCTAGTGGTTTGGTACCGGGAACCCAGTACTTC.

This clone was seen ten or more times. The rearrangement links TRBV9 to TRBJ1-6; D perhaps matches TRBD1 (5 bases). V lost 2 bases to trimming and J lost 7 bases, with 19 bases between them. Per germline, CDR1 SGDLS and CDR2 YYNGEE. The CDR3 covers 17 residues. CDR3 nucleotide sequence: TGTGCCAGCAGCGTGGGCTCCGGGACCGTCAGCAATTCACCCCTCCACTTT. Its protein product is CASSVGSGTVSNSPLHF.

The chain couples TRBV5-1 to TRBJ1-1; 8 bases fit TRBD1. The V gene's germline CDR1 is SGHRS and CDR2 YFSETQ. The V and J ends lost 5 bases and 4 bases, in that order; junction bases with no gene match: 7. The CDR3 has 14 amino acids. CDR3 nucleotide sequence: TGCGCCAGCAGACCTACAGGGGGAGGCACTGAAGCTTTCTTT. It codes for CASRPTGGGTEAFF.

This clone was recorded at least ten times. Other DNA variants within this sample encode the same CDR3. The V gene is TRBV12-3 or TRBV12-4, the J gene TRBJ2-2; D gene unclear. The V end lost 6 bases, the J end lost 6 bases, and 8 bases lay between the germline ends. The CDR3 runs to 12 residues. The CDR3 nucleotides are TGTGCCAGCAGCCATGGAGCCGGGGAGCTGTTTTTT. Its translation is CASSHGAGELFF.

This clone was seen at least ten times. The chain recombines TRBV27 with TRBJ1-6, with D unclear. CDR1 is MNHEY and CDR2 is SMNVEV in the germline V gene (reference sequence). This CDR3 region has 15 residues. V was cut by 0 bases and J by 0 bases, with 3 bases left in between. CDR3 sequence (DNA): TGTGCCAGCAGTTTATCGGGCTCCTATAATTCACCCCTCCACTTT. Amino acid sequence: CASSLSGSYNSPLHF.

This clone showed up just a few times. The chain employs TRBV5-1 and TRBJ2-3; D is possibly TRBD1 or TRBD2 (6 bases each). Per the germline V gene, CDR1 is SGHRS and CDR2 is YFSETQ. CDR3 length: 14 residues. V was pared by 1 base and J by 9 bases, with 15 bases between. Written as DNA, the CDR3 is TGCGCCAGCAGCTTGCAAAGGGGGGAAGAGACGCAGTATTTT. Amino acids: CASSLQRGEETQYF. The entire variable domain, with the rest obtained from reference TRBV5-1 and TRBJ2-3, is as follows: KAGVTQTPRYLIKTRGQQVTLSCSPISGHRSVSWYQQTPGQGLQFLFEYFSETQRNKGNFPGRFSGRQFSNSRSEMNVSTLELGDSALYLCASSLQRGEETQYFGPGTRLTVL.

The rearrangement links TRBV4-3 to TRBJ2-7; TRBD2 aligns across 7 bases. The V gene end was trimmed by 1 base and the J gene end by 4 bases; junction bases not matched to a gene: 16. Germline V lookup: CDR1 LGHNA, CDR2 YSLEER. The CDR3 has 18 amino acids. CDR3 sequence: CASSQAALVGGSIYEQYF. CDR3 DNA: TGCGCCAGCAGCCAAGCAGCCCTGGTGGGCGGGAGTATATACGAGCAGTACTTC.

The chain links TRBV20-1 to TRBJ2-5; 9 bases agree with TRBD2. From germline, CDR1 is DFQATT and CDR2 SNEGSKA (reference sequence). The CDR3 contains 15 residues. The V gene end was trimmed by 3 bases and the J gene end by 5 bases; junction bases not matched to a gene: 10. CDR3 sequence reads: CSASAASGVRETQYF. The CDR3 DNA sequence: TGCAGTGCTAGTGCGGCTAGCGGGGTGAGGGAGACCCAGTACTTC.

This clone was detected only a few times. The chain has TRBV6-2 or TRBV6-3 and TRBJ1-2, with TRBD1 as a possible D gene (6 bases). V was clipped by 3 bases and J by 8 bases, with 31 bases between them. This CDR3 is 19 amino acids long. Germline CDR1 is MNHEY and CDR2 is SVGEGT. The DNA for the CDR3 is TGTGCCAGCAGTTATCAACATTCCCGGTATCTCGGGACAACGGAAGGCTACACCTTC. As protein: CASSYQHSRYLGTTEGYTF.

This clone was seen ten or more times. V and J are TRBV7-2 and TRBJ2-5; TRBD1 agrees at 8 bases. The CDR3 runs to 15 residues. CDR1 and CDR2 (germline): SGHTA, FQGNSA. After removal of 1 base from V and 5 bases from J, the junction contained 6 bases not matched to a gene. The CDR3 nucleotides read TGTGCCAGCAGCTTAGAGTCTCAGGGGGCGGAGACCCAGTACTTC. Translated: CASSLESQGAETQYF.